This passage covers 2 T cell receptor beta chains from one sample sequenced in a study of shared clonotypes between healthy human individuals. Here immunoSEQ multiplex PCR was the method, and the copy in TCRdb shows in-frame clones only, minus some. This table holds hundreds of thousands of clones, 90% to 95% found once. Terminally differentiated effector memory CD45RA+ cells were excluded from the naive CD8 cells, which were CD45RO-negative and positively selected for CCR7. The sample was naive CD8+ T cells sorted from blood. Source of these receptors: a woman aged 25 to 39 in good health.

This chain connects TRBV21-1 to TRBJ2-5; TRBD2 is the table's D call, not checked against the DNA. TRBV21-1 is reported as a pseudogene. The CDR3 length is 15 residues. The CDR3 nucleotides are TGTGCCACCGGCGGCGTACGGGACTCCGGGGAGACCCAGTACTTC. Translation gives CATGGVRDSGETQYF.

The chain combines TRBV28 with TRBJ2-5, with D uncertain. The last part of the DNA fits TRBJ2-7 better; the J call may be wrong. The length of the CDR3 is 12 residues. Germline-derived CDR1 and CDR2 are MDHEN and SYDVKM. CDR3 residues: CASGAPSYEQYF. Here the CDR3 DNA reads TGTGCCAGCGGTGCCCCTTCCTACGAGCAGTACTTC.